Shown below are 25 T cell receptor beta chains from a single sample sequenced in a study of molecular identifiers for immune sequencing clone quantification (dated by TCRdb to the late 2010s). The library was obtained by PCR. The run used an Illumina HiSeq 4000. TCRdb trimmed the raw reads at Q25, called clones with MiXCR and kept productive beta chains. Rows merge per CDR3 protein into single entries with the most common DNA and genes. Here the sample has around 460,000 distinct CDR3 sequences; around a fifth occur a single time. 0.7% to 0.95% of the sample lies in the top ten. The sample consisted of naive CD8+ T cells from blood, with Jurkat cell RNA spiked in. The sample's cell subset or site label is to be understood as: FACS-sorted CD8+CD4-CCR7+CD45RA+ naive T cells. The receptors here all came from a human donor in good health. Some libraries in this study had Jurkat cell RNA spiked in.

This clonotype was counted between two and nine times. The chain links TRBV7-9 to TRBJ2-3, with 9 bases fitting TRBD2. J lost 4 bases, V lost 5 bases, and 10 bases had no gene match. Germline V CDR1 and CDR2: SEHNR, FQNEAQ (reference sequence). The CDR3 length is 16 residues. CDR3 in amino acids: CASSPLEAGGSDTQYF. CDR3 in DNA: TGTGCCAGCAGCCCCCTTGAGGCGGGAGGGTCAGATACGCAGTATTTT.

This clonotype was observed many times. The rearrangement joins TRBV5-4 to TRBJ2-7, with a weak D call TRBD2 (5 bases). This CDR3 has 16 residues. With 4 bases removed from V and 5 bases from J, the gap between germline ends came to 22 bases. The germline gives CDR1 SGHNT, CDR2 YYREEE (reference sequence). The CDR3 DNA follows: TGTGCCAGCAGCCCCAATACTGAGCGAGGGTACGACGAGCAGTACTTC. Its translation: CASSPNTERGYDEQYF.

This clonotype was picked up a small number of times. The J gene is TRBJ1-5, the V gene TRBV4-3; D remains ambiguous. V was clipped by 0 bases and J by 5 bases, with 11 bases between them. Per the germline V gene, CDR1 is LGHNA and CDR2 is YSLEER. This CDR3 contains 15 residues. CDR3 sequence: CASSQDRGHHQPQHF. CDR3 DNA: TGCGCCAGCAGCCAAGATCGCGGGCACCATCAGCCCCAGCATTTT.

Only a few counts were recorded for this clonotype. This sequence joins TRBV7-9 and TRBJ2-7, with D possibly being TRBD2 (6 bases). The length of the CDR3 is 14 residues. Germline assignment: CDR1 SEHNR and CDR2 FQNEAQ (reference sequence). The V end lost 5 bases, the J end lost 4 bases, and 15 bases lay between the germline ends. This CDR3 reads CASSPGGAIYEQYF. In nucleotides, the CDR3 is TGTGCCAGCAGCCCGGGCGGGGCTATTTACGAGCAGTACTTC.

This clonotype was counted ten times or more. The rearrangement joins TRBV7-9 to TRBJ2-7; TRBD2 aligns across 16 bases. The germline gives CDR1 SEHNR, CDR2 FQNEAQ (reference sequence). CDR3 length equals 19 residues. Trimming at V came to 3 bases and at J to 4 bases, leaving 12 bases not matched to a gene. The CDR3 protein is CASSFSPGLAGGPVYEQYF. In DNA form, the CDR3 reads TGTGCCAGCAGCTTTTCGCCGGGACTAGCGGGAGGGCCCGTTTACGAGCAGTACTTC.

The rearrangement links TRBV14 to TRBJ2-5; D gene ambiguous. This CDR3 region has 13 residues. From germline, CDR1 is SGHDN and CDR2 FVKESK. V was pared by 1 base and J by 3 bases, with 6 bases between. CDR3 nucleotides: TGTGCCAGCAGCCAAGTCAGGAAAGAGACCCAGTACTTC. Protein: CASSQVRKETQYF.

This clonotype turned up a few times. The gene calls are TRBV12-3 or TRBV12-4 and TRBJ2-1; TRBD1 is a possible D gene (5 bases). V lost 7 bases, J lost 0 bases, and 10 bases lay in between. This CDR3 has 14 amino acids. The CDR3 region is CASTQDSSYNEQFF. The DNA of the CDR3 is TGTGCCAGCACCCAAGACAGCTCCTACAATGAGCAGTTCTTC.

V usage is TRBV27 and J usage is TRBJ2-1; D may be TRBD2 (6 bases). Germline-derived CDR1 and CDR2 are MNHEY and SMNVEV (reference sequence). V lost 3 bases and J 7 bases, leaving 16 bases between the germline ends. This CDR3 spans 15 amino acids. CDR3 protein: CASSFRLGFRNEQFF. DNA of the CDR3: TGTGCCAGCAGTTTTCGACTAGGTTTCAGGAATGAGCAGTTCTTC.

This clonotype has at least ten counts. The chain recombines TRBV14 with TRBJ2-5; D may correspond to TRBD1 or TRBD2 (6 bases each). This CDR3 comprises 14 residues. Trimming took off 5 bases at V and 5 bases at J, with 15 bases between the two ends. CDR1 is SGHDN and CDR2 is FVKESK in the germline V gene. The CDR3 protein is CASSNRVREETQYF. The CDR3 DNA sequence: TGTGCCAGCAGCAACAGGGTTCGGGAGGAGACCCAGTACTTC.

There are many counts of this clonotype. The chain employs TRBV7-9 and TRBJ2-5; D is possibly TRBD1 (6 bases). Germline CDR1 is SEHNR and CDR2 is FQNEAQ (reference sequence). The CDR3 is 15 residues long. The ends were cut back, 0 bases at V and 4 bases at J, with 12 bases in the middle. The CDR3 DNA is TGTGCCAGCAGCTTAGCCCAGACAGGAGGAGAGACCCAGTACTTC. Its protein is CASSLAQTGGETQYF.

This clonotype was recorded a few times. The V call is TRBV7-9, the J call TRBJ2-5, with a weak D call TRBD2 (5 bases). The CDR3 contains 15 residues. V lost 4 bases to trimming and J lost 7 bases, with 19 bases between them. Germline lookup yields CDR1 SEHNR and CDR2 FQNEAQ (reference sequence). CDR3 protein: CASSSPYGILGTQYF. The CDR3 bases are TGTGCCAGCAGCTCCCCCTACGGGATTCTAGGGACCCAGTACTTC.

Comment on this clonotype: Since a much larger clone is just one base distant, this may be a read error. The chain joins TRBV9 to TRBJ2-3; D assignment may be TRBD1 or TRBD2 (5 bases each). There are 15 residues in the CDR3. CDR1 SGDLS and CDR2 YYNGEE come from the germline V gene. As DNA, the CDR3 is TGTGCCAGCAGCGTAGGAGGGGCTAGCACAGATGCGCAGTATTTT. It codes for CASSVGGASTDAQYF.

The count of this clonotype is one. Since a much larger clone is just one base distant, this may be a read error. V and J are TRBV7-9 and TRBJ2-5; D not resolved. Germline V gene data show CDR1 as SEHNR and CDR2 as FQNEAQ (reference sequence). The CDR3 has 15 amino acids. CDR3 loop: CASSLDAGYQETRYF. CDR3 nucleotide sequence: TGTGCCAGCAGCTTAGATGCAGGCTATCAAGAGACCCGGTACTTC.

The CDR3 DNA is TGTGCCAGCAGTGATGGGGGGACGCTCGTTCGCACAGATACGCAGTATTTT. Translated, it gives CASSDGGTLVRTDTQYF. V gene TRBV6-1 combines with J gene TRBJ2-3; D is perhaps TRBD2 (6 bases). The V end was cut by 3 bases, the J end by 1 base, with 17 bases between. The CDR3 contains 17 residues. The germline CDR1 and CDR2 sequences are MNHNS and SASEGT.

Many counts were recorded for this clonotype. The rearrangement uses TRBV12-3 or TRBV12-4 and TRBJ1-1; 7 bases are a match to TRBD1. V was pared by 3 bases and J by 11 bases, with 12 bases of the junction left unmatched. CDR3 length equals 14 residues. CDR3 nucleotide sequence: TGTGCCAGCAGTTTTGTGGCAGGGGGAATCGACGCTTTCTTT. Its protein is CASSFVAGGIDAFF.

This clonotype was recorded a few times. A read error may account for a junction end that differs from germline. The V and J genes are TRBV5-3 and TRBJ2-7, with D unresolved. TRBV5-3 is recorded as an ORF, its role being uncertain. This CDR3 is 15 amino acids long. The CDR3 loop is CASSLVGPQPREQYF. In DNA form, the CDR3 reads TGTGCCAGCAGCTTGGTGGGCCCACAGCCGAGGGAGCAGTACTTC.

The chain's CDR3 is CASTSQTEQETQYF. CDR3 bases: TGTGCCAGCACAAGTCAGACCGAACAAGAGACCCAGTACTTC. V gene TRBV7-2 combines with J gene TRBJ2-5; D is uncertain. This CDR3 is built from 14 residues. CDR1 is SGHTA and CDR2 is FQGNSA in the germline V gene. The V and J ends lost 7 bases and 2 bases respectively, with 14 bases between them. Together with reference TRBV7-2 and TRBJ2-5, the CDR3 gives the full variable domain: GAGVSQSPSNKVTEKGKDVELRCDPISGHTALYWYRQSLGQGLEFLIYFQGNSAPDKSGLPSDRFSAERTGGSVSTLTIQRTQQEDSAVYLCASTSQTEQETQYFGPGTRLLVL.

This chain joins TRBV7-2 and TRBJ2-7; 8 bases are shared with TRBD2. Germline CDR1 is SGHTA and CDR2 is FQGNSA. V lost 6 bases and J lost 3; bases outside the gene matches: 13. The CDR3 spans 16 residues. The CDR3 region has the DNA TGTGCCAGCAGATCCGAGCCCATGGCGGGGGGCTACGAGCAGTACTTC. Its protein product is CASRSEPMAGGYEQYF. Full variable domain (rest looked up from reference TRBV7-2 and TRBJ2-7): GAGVSQSPSNKVTEKGKDVELRCDPISGHTALYWYRQSLGQGLEFLIYFQGNSAPDKSGLPSDRFSAERTGGSVSTLTIQRTQQEDSAVYLCASRSEPMAGGYEQYFGPGTRLTVT.

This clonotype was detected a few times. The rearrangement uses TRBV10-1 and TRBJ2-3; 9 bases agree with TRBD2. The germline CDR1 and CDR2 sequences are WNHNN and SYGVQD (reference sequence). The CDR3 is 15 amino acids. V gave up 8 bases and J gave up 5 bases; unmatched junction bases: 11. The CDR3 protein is CASAKGLADGDTQYF. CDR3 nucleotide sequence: TGCGCCAGCGCTAAGGGACTAGCTGATGGAGATACGCAGTATTTT.

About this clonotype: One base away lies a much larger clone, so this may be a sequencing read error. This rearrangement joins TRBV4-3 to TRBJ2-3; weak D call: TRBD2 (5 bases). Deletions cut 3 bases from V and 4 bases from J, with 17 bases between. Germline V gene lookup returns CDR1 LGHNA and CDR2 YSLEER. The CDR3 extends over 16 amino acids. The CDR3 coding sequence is TGCGCCAGCAGCCATGACGGGCTGAGTAGCGCAGATACGCAGTATTTT. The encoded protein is CASSHDGLSSADTQYF.

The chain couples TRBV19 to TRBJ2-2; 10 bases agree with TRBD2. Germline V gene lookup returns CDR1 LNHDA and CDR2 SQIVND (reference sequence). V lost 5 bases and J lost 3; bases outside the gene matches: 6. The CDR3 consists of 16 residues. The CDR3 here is CASSLSGRAYTGELFF. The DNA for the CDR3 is TGTGCCAGTAGTCTGAGCGGGAGGGCCTACACCGGGGAGCTGTTTTTT.

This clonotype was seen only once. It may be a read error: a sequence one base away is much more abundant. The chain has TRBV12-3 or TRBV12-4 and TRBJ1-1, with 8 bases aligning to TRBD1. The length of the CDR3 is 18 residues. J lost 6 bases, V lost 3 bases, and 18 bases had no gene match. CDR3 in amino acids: CASSFAQSWTGSIAEAFF. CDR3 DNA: TGTGCCAGCAGTTTTGCGCAGTCTTGGACAGGGAGTATTGCTGAAGCTTTCTTT.

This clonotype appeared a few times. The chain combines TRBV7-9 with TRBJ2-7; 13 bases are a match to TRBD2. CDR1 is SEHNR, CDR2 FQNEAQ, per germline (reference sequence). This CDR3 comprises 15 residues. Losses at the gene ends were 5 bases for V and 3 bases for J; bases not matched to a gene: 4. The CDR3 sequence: CASSPTSGGIYEQYF. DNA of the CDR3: TGTGCCAGCAGCCCGACTAGCGGGGGGATCTACGAGCAGTACTTC.

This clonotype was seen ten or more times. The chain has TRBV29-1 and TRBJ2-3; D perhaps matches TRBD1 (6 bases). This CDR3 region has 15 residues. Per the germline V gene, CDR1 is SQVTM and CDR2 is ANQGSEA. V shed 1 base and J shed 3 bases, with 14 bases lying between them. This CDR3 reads CSVEVGQGWTDTQYF. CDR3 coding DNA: TGCAGCGTTGAAGTTGGCCAGGGGTGGACAGATACGCAGTATTTT.

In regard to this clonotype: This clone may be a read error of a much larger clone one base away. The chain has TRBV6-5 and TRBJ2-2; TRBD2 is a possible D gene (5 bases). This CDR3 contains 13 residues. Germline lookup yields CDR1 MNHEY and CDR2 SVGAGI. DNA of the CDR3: TGTGCCGGCAGTTACGGGGAGACCGGGGAGCTGTTTTTT. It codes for CAGSYGETGELFF.